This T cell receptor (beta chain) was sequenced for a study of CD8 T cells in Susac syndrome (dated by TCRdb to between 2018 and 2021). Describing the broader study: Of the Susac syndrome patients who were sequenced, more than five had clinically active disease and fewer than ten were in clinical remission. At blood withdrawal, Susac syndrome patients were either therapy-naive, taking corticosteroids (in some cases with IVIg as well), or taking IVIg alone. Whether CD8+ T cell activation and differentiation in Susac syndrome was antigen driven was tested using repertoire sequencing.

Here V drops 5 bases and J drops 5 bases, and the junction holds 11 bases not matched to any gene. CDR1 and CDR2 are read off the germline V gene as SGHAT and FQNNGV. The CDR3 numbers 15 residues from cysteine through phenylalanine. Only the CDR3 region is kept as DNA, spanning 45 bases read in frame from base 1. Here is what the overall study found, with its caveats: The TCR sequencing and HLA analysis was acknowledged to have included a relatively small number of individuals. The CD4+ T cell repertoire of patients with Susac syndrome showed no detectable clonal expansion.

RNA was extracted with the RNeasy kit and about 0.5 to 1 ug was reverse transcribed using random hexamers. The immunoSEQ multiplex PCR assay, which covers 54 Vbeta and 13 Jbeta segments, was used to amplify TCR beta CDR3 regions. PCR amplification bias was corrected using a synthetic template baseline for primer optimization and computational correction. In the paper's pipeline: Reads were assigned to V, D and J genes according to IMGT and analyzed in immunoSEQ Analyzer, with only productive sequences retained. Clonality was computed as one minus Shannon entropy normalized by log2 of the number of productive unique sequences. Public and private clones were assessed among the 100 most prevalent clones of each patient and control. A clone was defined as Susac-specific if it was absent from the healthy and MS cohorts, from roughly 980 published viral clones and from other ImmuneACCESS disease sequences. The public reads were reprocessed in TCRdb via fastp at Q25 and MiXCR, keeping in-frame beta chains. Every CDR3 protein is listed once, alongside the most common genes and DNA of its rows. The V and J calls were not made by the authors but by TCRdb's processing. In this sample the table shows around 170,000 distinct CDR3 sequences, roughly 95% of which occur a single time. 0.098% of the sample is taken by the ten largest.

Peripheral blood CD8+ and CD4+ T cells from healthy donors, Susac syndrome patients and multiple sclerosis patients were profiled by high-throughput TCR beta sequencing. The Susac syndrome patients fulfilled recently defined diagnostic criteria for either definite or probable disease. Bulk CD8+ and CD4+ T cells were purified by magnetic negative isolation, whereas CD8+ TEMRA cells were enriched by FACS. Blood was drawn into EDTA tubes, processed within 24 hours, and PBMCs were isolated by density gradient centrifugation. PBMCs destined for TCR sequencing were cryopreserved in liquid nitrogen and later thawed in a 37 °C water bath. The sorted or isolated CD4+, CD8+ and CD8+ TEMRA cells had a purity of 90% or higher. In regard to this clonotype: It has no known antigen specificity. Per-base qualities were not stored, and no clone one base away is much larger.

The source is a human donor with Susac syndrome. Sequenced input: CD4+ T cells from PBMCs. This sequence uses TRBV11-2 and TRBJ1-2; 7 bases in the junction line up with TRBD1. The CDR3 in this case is CASSETPGTVYGYTF. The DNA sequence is TGTGCCAGCAGCGAAACCCCGGGGACAGTATATGGCTACACCTTC.